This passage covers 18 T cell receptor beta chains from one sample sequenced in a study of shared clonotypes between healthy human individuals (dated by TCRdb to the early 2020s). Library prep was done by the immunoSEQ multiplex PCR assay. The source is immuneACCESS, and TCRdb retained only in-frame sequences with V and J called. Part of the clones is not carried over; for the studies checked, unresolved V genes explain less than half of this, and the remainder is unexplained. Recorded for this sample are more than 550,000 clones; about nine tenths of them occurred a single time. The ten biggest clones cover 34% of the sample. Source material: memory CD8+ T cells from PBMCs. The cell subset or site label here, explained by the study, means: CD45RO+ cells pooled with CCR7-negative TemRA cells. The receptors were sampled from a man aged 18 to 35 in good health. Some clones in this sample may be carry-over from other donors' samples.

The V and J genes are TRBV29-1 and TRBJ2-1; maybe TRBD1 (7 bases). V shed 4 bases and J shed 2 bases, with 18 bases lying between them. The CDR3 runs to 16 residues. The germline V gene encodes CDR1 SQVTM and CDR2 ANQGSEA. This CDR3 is CSVVGQGGSAYNEQFF. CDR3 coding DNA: TGCAGCGTTGTGGGGCAGGGGGGTTCAGCCTACAATGAGCAGTTCTTC.

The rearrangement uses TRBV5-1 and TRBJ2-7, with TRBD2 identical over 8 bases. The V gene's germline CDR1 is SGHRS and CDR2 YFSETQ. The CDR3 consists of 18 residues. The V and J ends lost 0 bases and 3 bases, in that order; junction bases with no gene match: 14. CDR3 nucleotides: TGCGCCAGCAGCTTGGGTGGAGGCGTCCTAGCGGGTTTCTACGAGCAGTACTTC. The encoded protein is CASSLGGGVLAGFYEQYF.

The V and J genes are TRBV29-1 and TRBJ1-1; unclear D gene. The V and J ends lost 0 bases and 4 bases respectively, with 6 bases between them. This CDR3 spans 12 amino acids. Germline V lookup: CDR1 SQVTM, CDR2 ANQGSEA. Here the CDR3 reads CSVEDSSTEAFF. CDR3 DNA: TGCAGCGTTGAAGATAGCAGCACTGAAGCTTTCTTT. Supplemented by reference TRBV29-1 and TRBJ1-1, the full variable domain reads SAVISQKPSRDICQRGTSLTIQCQVDSQVTMMFWYRQQPGQSLTLIATANQGSEATYESGFVIDKFPISRPNLTFSTLTVSNMSPEDSSIYLCSVEDSSTEAFFGQGTRLTVV.

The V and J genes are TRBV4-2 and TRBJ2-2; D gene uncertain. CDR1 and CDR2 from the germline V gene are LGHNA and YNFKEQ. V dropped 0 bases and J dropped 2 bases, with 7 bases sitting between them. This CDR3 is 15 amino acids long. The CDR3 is CASSQDSFNTGELFF. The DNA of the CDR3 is TGTGCCAGCAGCCAAGACAGTTTTAACACCGGGGAGCTGTTTTTT.

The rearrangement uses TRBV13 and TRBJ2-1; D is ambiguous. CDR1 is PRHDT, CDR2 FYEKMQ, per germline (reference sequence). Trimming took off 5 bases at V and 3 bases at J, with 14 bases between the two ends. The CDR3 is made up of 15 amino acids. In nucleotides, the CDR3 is TGTGCCAGCAGCCGAGGCCGTGGGAACTACAATGAGCAGTTCTTC. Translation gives CASSRGRGNYNEQFF. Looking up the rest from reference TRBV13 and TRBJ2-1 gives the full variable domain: AAGVIQSPRHLIKEKRETATLKCYPIPRHDTVYWYQQGPGQDPQFLISFYEKMQSDKGSIPDRFSAQQFSDYHSELNMSSLELGDSALYFCASSRGRGNYNEQFFGPGTRLTVL.

Here the CDR3 reads CASRISGWLGGELFF. Here the CDR3 DNA reads TGTGCCAGCAGGATTAGCGGGTGGCTTGGCGGGGAGCTGTTTTTT. The J gene is TRBJ2-2, the V gene TRBV28; 7 bases agree with TRBD2. From germline, CDR1 is MDHEN and CDR2 SYDVKM. This CDR3 is built from 15 residues. Unmatched junction bases numbered 11, after V lost 6 bases and J lost 7 bases.

The CDR3 DNA follows: TGTGCCAGCAGCTTAAGGGTGGACGAGCAGTACTTC. Translating it yields CASSLRVDEQYF. The J gene is TRBJ2-7, the V gene TRBV7-9; D remains ambiguous. Trimming took 2 bases from V and 5 from J, leaving 7 bases between them. Germline loops: CDR1 SEHNR, CDR2 FQNEAQ (reference sequence). The CDR3 is 12 residues long.

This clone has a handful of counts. In nucleotides, the CDR3 is TGTGCCAGCAGCACGACAGGGGGCGCGACTGAAGCTTTCTTT. Translation gives CASSTTGGATEAFF. V gene TRBV7-8 combines with J gene TRBJ1-1, with TRBD1 matching 10 bases. The germline gives CDR1 SGHVS, CDR2 FQNEAQ. V shed 5 bases, J shed 5 bases, and the junction held 5 bases outside the gene matches. The CDR3 is made up of 14 amino acids. Based on the CDR3 plus reference TRBV7-8 and TRBJ1-1, the full variable domain is GAGVSQSPRYKVAKRGQDVALRCDPISGHVSLFWYQQALGQGPEFLTYFQNEAQLDKSGLPSDRFFAERPEGSVSTLKIQRTQQEDSAVYLCASSTTGGATEAFFGQGTRLTVV.

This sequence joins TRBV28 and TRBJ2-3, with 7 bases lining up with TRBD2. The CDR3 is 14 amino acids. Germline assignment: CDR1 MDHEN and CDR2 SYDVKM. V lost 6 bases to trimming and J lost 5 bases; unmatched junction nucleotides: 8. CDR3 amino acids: CASSSPREVDTQYF. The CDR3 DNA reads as TGTGCCAGCAGCTCCCCCCGGGAGGTAGATACGCAGTATTTT.

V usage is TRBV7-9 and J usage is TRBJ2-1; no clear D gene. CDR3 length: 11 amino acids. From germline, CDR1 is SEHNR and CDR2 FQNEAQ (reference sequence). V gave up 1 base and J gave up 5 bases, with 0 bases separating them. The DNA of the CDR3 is TGTGCCAGCAGCTTAGACAATGAGCAGTTCTTC. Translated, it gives CASSLDNEQFF.

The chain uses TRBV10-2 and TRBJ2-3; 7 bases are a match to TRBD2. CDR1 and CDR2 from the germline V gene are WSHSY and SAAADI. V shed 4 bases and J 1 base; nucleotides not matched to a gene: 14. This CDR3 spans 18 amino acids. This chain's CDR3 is CASSGSGGLALGTDTQYF. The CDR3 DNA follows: TGCGCCAGCAGTGGGTCGGGAGGATTAGCTCTAGGCACAGATACGCAGTATTTT.

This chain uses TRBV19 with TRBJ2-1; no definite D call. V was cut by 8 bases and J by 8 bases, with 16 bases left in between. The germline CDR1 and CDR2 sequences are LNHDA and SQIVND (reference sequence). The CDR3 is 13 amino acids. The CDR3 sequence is CASRYDFGDEQFF. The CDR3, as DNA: TGTGCCAGTCGTTACGACTTTGGGGATGAGCAGTTCTTC.

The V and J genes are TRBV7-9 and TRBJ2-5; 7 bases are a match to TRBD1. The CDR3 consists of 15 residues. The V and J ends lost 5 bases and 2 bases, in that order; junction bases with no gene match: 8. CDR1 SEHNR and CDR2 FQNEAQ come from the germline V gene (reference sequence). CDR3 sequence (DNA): TGTGCCAGCAGCCTCAGGACAGGCGCTCAAGAGACCCAGTACTTC. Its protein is CASSLRTGAQETQYF.

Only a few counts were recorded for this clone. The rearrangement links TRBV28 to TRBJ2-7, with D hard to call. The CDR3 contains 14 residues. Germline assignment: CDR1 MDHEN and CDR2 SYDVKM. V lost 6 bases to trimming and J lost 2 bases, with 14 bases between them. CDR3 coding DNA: TGTGCCAGCAGGCCCGCTGGACCCCCCTACGAGCAGTACTTC. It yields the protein CASRPAGPPYEQYF. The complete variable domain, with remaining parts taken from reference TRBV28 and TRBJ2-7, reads DVKVTQSSRYLVKRTGEKVFLECVQDMDHENMFWYRQDPGLGLRLIYFSYDVKMKEKGDIPEGYSVSREKKERFSLILESASTNQTSMYLCASRPAGPPYEQYFGPGTRLTVT.

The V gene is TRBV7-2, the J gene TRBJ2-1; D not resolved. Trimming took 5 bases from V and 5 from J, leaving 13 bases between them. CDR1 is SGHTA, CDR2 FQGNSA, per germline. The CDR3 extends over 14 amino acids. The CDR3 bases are TGTGCCAGCAGCCAACCAGTCTACCACAATGAGCAGTTCTTC. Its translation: CASSQPVYHNEQFF.

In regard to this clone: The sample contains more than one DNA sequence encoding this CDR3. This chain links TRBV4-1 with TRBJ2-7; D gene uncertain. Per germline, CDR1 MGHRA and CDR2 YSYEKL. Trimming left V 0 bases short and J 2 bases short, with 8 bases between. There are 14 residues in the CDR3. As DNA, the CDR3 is TGCGCCAGCAGCCAAGATCTGGGGACCTACGAGCAGTACTTC. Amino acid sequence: CASSQDLGTYEQYF.

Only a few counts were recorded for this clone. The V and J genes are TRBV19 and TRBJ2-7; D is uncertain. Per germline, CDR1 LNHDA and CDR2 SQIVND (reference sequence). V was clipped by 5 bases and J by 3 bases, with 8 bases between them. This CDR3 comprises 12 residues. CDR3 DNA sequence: TGTGCCAGTAGTTCCTGGGACTACGAGCAGTACTTC. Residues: CASSSWDYEQYF.

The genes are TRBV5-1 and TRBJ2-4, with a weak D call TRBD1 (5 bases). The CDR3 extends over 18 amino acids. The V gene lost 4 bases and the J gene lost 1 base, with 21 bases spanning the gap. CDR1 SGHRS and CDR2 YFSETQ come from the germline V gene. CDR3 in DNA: TGCGCCAGCAGCCCGGATATAGGACATACCCTGGCCAAAAACATTCAGTACTTC. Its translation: CASSPDIGHTLAKNIQYF.